Below, 26 T cell receptor beta chains from the same sample are listed, as sequenced in a study of human T cells and chemical hapten exposure. Time point of the sample: pre-sensitization, week 0. Indicated treatment: therapeutic diphenylcyclopropenone sensitization with weekly scalp DPC. MiXCR, applied by TCRdb to the RACE reads, yields one record per CDR3 protein. The table includes some 300,000 distinct CDR3 sequences, 5% to 6.5% detected once. This specimen was whole blood, taken in connection with sensitization to the hapten diphenylcyclopropenone (DPC). The source is a woman between 18 and 29 years old with alopecia areata. Some clones in this sample may be carry-over from other donors' samples.

This clonotype was counted at least ten times. One end of the junction is discordant with germline, which a read error may explain. The V and J genes are TRBV28 and TRBJ2-4; D possibly corresponds to TRBD1 (6 bases). Germline V gene sequence: CDR1 MDHEN, CDR2 SYDVKM. The CDR3 runs to 12 residues. CDR3 sequence reads: CASSDNQGQPLF. CDR3 DNA: TGTGCCAGCAGCGATAACCAAGGACAGCCCCTCTTC.

This clonotype was seen at least ten times. This chain uses TRBV12-3 or TRBV12-4 with TRBJ2-3; 8 bases map to TRBD1. There are 19 residues in the CDR3. The J segment lost 0 bases and the V segment lost 4 bases, leaving 15 bases of the junction unmatched. As DNA, the CDR3 is TGTGCCAGCAGTTCGATCCTCCAGACAGGGGACTCCAGCACAGATACGCAGTATTTT. Translating it yields CASSSILQTGDSSTDTQYF.

The rearrangement uses TRBV7-9 and TRBJ2-3, with D maybe TRBD2 (6 bases). Looked up from germline, CDR1 is SEHNR and CDR2 is FQNEAQ (reference sequence). The CDR3 loop spans 16 amino acids. With 5 bases removed from V and 6 bases from J, the gap between germline ends came to 21 bases. The CDR3 nucleotides read TGTGCCAGCAGCCCTAGGCGTGTGCGGGGTCGGGATACGCAGTATTTT. This codes for CASSPRRVRGRDTQYF.

The rearrangement joins TRBV5-1 to TRBJ1-3; D ambiguous. Germline-derived CDR1 and CDR2 are SGHRS and YFSETQ. The CDR3 has 14 amino acids. V was clipped by 1 base and J by 5 bases, with 10 bases between them. The CDR3, as DNA: TGCGCCAGCAGCTTGAGCACTGGCCGAAACACCATATATTTT. This codes for CASSLSTGRNTIYF.

This clonotype turned up a few times. V and J are TRBV12-3 or TRBV12-4 and TRBJ2-1; 7 bases agree with TRBD2. Trimming took 7 bases from V and 3 from J; bases not matched to a gene: 12. The CDR3 has 16 residues. In nucleotides, the CDR3 is TGTGCCAGCACTTCCAAGCGGGGCGCAAACTACAATGAGCAGTTCTTC. The encoded protein is CASTSKRGANYNEQFF.

This clonotype was counted at least ten times. The J gene is TRBJ2-3, the V gene TRBV6-2 or TRBV6-3; 9 bases are a match to TRBD2. CDR1 is MNHEY and CDR2 is SVGEGT in the germline V gene. J was trimmed by 0 bases and V by 6 bases; bases with no gene match: 4. The CDR3 totals 15 residues. CDR3 region: CASSSLAGSTDTQYF. The CDR3 region has the DNA TGTGCCAGCAGCTCCCTAGCGGGGAGCACAGATACGCAGTATTTT.

The gene calls are TRBV29-1 and TRBJ2-2; 7 nucleotides match TRBD1. CDR1 is SQVTM and CDR2 is ANQGSEA in the germline V gene. The V and J ends lost 4 bases and 0 bases, in that order; junction bases with no gene match: 2. This CDR3 is 14 amino acids long. CDR3 sequence reads: CSVGGTANTGELFF. CDR3 nucleotides: TGCAGCGTTGGAGGGACAGCGAACACCGGGGAGCTGTTTTTT.

The CDR3 DNA reads TGCAGCGTTGTGGGGCAGCTGAACACTGAAGCTTTCTTT. As protein: CSVVGQLNTEAFF. V and J are TRBV29-1 and TRBJ1-1; TRBD1 might be the D (5 bases). With 4 bases removed from V and 0 bases from J, the gap between germline ends came to 9 bases. This CDR3 is 13 amino acids long. CDR1 is SQVTM and CDR2 is ANQGSEA in the germline V gene.

This clonotype was seen a few times. The CDR3 nucleotides are TGTGCCAGCAGCTGGGGAGGGGGAAGTGGTAGCAATCAGCCCCAGCATTTT. This sequence encodes CASSWGGGSGSNQPQHF. This chain uses TRBV7-2 with TRBJ1-5; D may be TRBD1 (6 bases). Germline V gives CDR1 SGHTA, CDR2 FQGNSA. This CDR3 contains 17 residues. Trimming stripped 4 bases from V and 0 bases from J, with 16 bases between.

This clonotype turned up a few times. V is TRBV28 and J is TRBJ2-1, with 7 bases that match TRBD2. The CDR3 length is 18 residues. Germline assignment: CDR1 MDHEN and CDR2 SYDVKM. Trimming removed 6 bases from V and 4 bases from J; junction bases left unmatched: 18. Here the CDR3 reads CASSPTRLERGLYNEQFF. The CDR3 DNA sequence: TGTGCCAGCAGCCCTACCCGACTCGAGCGGGGCCTTTACAATGAGCAGTTCTTC.

The J gene is TRBJ1-2, the V gene TRBV7-2; D is uncertain. The CDR3 totals 14 residues. Germline-derived CDR1 and CDR2 are SGHTA and FQGNSA. With 0 bases removed from V and 7 bases from J, the gap between germline ends came to 12 bases. This CDR3 is CASSLAHRGRGYTF. CDR3 coding DNA: TGTGCCAGCAGCTTAGCACACAGAGGTCGTGGCTACACCTTC.

This clonotype was detected ten times or more. The chain is built from TRBV20-1 and TRBJ2-5, with 7 positions matching TRBD1. The CDR3 is 15 residues long. Germline-derived CDR1 and CDR2 are DFQATT and SNEGSKA (reference sequence). Trimming at V came to 3 bases and at J to 0 bases, leaving 7 bases not matched to a gene. The CDR3 sequence: CSASRGDSYQETQYF. The CDR3 coding sequence is TGCAGTGCTAGTCGAGGGGACAGTTACCAAGAGACCCAGTACTTC.

This clonotype was detected many times. V and J are TRBV7-2 and TRBJ2-5, with D unclear. This CDR3 is built from 14 residues. V lost 3 bases and J 5 bases, leaving 13 bases between the germline ends. The germline V gene has CDR1 SGHTA and CDR2 FQGNSA. CDR3 bases: TGTGCCAGCAGCTTCCAACTTAGCCAGGAGACCCAGTACTTC. Its translation: CASSFQLSQETQYF.

This chain uses TRBV28 with TRBJ1-2; possibly TRBD1 for D (6 bases). CDR3 length equals 17 residues. The V end lost 6 bases, the J end lost 0 bases, and 20 bases lay between the germline ends. CDR1 is MDHEN and CDR2 is SYDVKM in the germline V gene. The CDR3 loop reads CASSPRPGQLSNYGYTF. The CDR3 bases are TGTGCCAGCAGCCCCCGACCCGGACAGCTCTCTAACTATGGCTACACCTTC.

The chain is built from TRBV6-5 and TRBJ2-7; 7 nucleotides align to TRBD1. With 2 bases clipped from V and 10 bases from J, the junction kept 14 bases outside the gene matches. Germline V gene sequence: CDR1 MNHEY, CDR2 SVGAGI. The CDR3 is 15 residues long. This CDR3 is CASSYEYRGSAPQYF. The DNA of the CDR3 is TGTGCCAGCAGTTACGAATACAGGGGTTCTGCCCCCCAGTACTTC.

This clonotype was seen at least ten times. This chain links TRBV27 with TRBJ2-2; weak D call: TRBD2 (5 bases). Germline V CDR1 and CDR2: MNHEY, SMNVEV (reference sequence). The CDR3 is 16 residues long. The germline V and J ends were trimmed by 7 bases and 3 bases, with 18 bases remaining between them. The CDR3 DNA is TGTGCCAGCATTTCCTCCCGGGCGGAGGACACCGGGGAGCTGTTTTTT. This codes for CASISSRAEDTGELFF.

This chain uses TRBV5-1 with TRBJ1-4; tentatively, D is TRBD1 (6 bases). This CDR3 is 16 amino acids long. In germline, CDR1 is SGHRS, CDR2 YFSETQ. Trimming removed 3 bases from V and 0 bases from J, with 12 bases in between. CDR3 protein: CASSSGQTSTNEKLFF. The CDR3 nucleotides are TGCGCCAGCAGCTCCGGACAGACCTCAACTAATGAAAAACTGTTTTTT.

This clonotype was picked up many times. This chain uses TRBV5-1 with TRBJ2-3; maybe TRBD1 (6 bases). Per the germline V gene, CDR1 is SGHRS and CDR2 is YFSETQ. The V gene lost 4 bases and the J gene lost 1 base, with 7 bases spanning the gap. The CDR3 has 13 amino acids. The CDR3 sequence is CASSAGGTDTQYF. CDR3 nucleotides: TGCGCCAGCAGCGCAGGGGGCACAGATACGCAGTATTTT.

This clonotype was detected ten times or more. The chain combines TRBV7-9 with TRBJ1-3; 8 bases agree with TRBD1. From germline, CDR1 is SEHNR and CDR2 FQNEAQ (reference sequence). V was clipped by 6 bases and J by 2 bases; unmatched bases: 6. This CDR3 spans 15 amino acids. CDR3 protein: CASSRTGSPGNTIYF. CDR3 DNA sequence: TGTGCCAGCAGTCGGACAGGGTCACCTGGAAACACCATATATTTT.

This clonotype was picked up many times. The V and J genes are TRBV11-2 and TRBJ1-1; unclear D gene. This CDR3 has 14 residues. In germline, CDR1 is SGHAT, CDR2 FQNNGV. V was clipped by 3 bases and J by 1 base, with 9 bases between them. As DNA, the CDR3 is TGTGCCAGCAGCTTTGCCGCTGGGAACACTGAAGCTTTCTTT. It yields the protein CASSFAAGNTEAFF.

This clonotype was observed many times. The chain combines TRBV3-1 with TRBJ2-5, with TRBD2 matching over 11 bases. V lost 6 bases to trimming and J lost 3 bases; unmatched junction nucleotides: 9. The CDR3 covers 16 residues. Germline V lookup: CDR1 LGHDT, CDR2 YNNKEL (reference sequence). In DNA, the CDR3 is TGTGCCAGCAGTCGCACTAGCGGGGGCTTCGAAGAGACCCAGTACTTC. It translates to CASSRTSGGFEETQYF.

This clonotype was counted many times. This rearrangement joins TRBV27 to TRBJ2-6; D is perhaps TRBD1 or TRBD2 (5 bases each). V lost 10 bases to trimming and J lost 2 bases, with 12 bases between them. Germline CDR1 MNHEY, CDR2 SMNVEV (reference sequence). This CDR3 comprises 14 residues. The chain's CDR3 is CATGRSAGANVLTF. The CDR3 DNA reads as TGTGCCACGGGACGATCCGCTGGGGCCAACGTCCTGACTTTC.

The rearrangement joins TRBV4-3 to TRBJ1-2, with 8 bases lining up with TRBD1. The CDR3 totals 16 residues. Germline V gene lookup returns CDR1 LGHNA and CDR2 YSLEER. Losses at the gene ends were 1 base for V and 7 bases for J; bases not matched to a gene: 11. In DNA, the CDR3 is TGCGCCAGCAGCCAAGGAGTAGGACAGGGTTACAGTGGCTACACCTTC. This sequence encodes CASSQGVGQGYSGYTF.

This clonotype was counted many times. The V call is TRBV10-3, the J call TRBJ1-6, with a weak D call TRBD1 (6 bases). In germline, CDR1 is ENHRY, CDR2 SYGVKD. The ends were cut back, 2 bases at V and 6 bases at J, with 11 bases in the middle. The CDR3 contains 15 residues. CDR3 protein: CAISEVGGGNSPLHF. CDR3 sequence (DNA): TGTGCCATCAGTGAGGTAGGGGGAGGTAATTCACCCCTCCACTTT.

This chain connects TRBV12-3 or TRBV12-4 to TRBJ1-3; D gene unclear. The CDR3 spans 15 residues. V shed 5 bases and J shed 4 bases, with 15 bases lying between them. The CDR3 here is CASSPIRASGNTIYF. CDR3 in DNA: TGTGCCAGCAGTCCTATTAGGGCATCGGGAAACACCATATATTTT.

This clonotype was counted many times. The J gene is TRBJ2-5, the V gene TRBV5-5; 7 bases line up with TRBD1. Unmatched junction bases numbered 4, after V lost 0 bases and J lost 5 bases. Germline V CDR1 and CDR2: SGHKS, YYEKEE (reference sequence). The CDR3 length is 14 residues. In nucleotides, the CDR3 is TGTGCCAGCAGCTTGGATCAGGGGGTCGAGACCCAGTACTTC. Translating it yields CASSLDQGVETQYF.